This T cell receptor (beta chain) is drawn from a study of beta chain features in type 1 diabetes. Overall study findings and caveats: A pattern of fewer insertions and more deletions at VDJ junctions was seen in type 1 diabetes patients. Across all four CD4+ subsets, people with type 1 diabetes showed modestly shorter TCRB CDR3s.

The whole isolated RNA underwent reverse transcription, so sequencing captured expressed TCRB transcripts. This table comes from immunoSEQ multiplex PCR, and its TCRdb copy is limited to in-frame clones, with some not included. The sample carries around 160,000 clones, 63% recorded once. Germline V gives CDR1 SGHNT, CDR2 YYREEE (reference sequence). Trimming cost V 1 base and J 4 bases, with 18 bases left between them. The CDR3 is 17 residues long. Regarding this clone: Its antigen is undetermined.

The chain carries TRBV5-4 and TRBJ2-1, with a possible D match to TRBD1 (6 bases). The sequenced material came from naive CD4+ T cells from blood. The clonotype comes from a man aged 30 to 45 with type 1 diabetes. The CDR3 sequence is CASSLSGTRQLYNEQFF. CDR3 in DNA: TGTGCCAGCAGCTTGTCCGGGACACGTCAACTTTACAATGAGCAGTTCTTC.